The clone carrying this T cell receptor (beta chain) was seen a handful of times. Germline CDR1 is SNHLY and CDR2 is FYNNEI. V was clipped by 3 bases and J by 1 base, with 12 bases between them. CDR3 length: 15 amino acids. The sample is drawn from a study of blood T cell repertoires in COVID-19. As for the study in general: COVID-19 samples collected from the United States, Italy and Spain covered acute and convalescent phases. PBMCs, B-cell-depleted T cells, or T cells were the source of the cDNA or gDNA that made up the material.

Those who participated ranged in age from roughly 18 to 90 years and resided in roughly 26 US areas. Participants' reported clinical history set cohort assignment. Assay used: immunoSEQ multiplex PCR; TCRdb lists only in-frame clones, some missing. The repertoire holds about 220,000 clones, with roughly 85% as singletons. This TCR came from a woman in her forties with acute COVID-19. The specimen sequenced was PBMCs or T cells enriched from blood (not recorded which). J is TRBJ1-1 and V is TRBV2, with TRBD1 as a possible D gene (5 bases). The CDR3 DNA sequence: TGTGCCAGCAGTGACCCAGGGTTCGGGAACACTGAAGCTTTCTTT. This sequence encodes CASSDPGFGNTEAFF.